The rows below give T cell receptor beta chains drawn from one sample of a study of blood T cells in healthy people across ages. TCRdb independently ran MiXCR on the 5' RACE reads; one entry per CDR3 protein. This table holds about 1.7 million distinct CDR3 sequences, about 30% found once. Sequenced input: blood. These receptors were collected from a woman in her 30s in good health. Each CDR3 is given with its conserved first and last residue. A D gene is named only where the DNA matches it firmly. A row's size may be missing; if present it is once, few, many or a size class.

>TRBV4-3|once|-|TRBJ1-1
CASSHSPVGSAMNTEAFF
TGCGCCAGCAGCCATAGTCCCGTGGGGTCGGCTATGAACACTGAAGCTTTCTTT
>TRBV5-6|few|TRBD1|TRBJ1-2
CACRDRALWGYTF
TGTGCCTGCCGGGACAGGGCCCTCTGGGGCTACACCTTC
>TRBV6-6|-|-|TRBJ1-3
CASRLRSSGNTIYF
TGTGCCAGCAGGCTCAGGAGCTCTGGAAACACCATATATTTT
>TRBV6-5|few|-|TRBJ1-2
CASNATGHYGYTF
TGTGCCAGCAATGCGACAGGTCACTATGGCTACACCTTC
>TRBV20-1|-|-|TRBJ2-7
CSARGVRDEQYF
TGCAGTGCTAGGGGGGTTCGGGACGAGCAGTACTTC
>TRBV7-2|-|TRBD2|TRBJ2-5
CASSLTSGRVWETQYF
TGTGCCAGCAGCCTGACTAGCGGGAGGGTATGGGAGACCCAGTACTTC
>TRBV10-3|many|-|TRBJ1-2
CAISESTRTVRGYTF
TGTGCCATCAGTGAGTCGACTCGGACAGTAAGAGGCTACACCTTC
>TRBV7-6|-|TRBD2|TRBJ2-1
CASNSPGTTLDEQFF
TGTGCCAGCAACTCCCCGGGGACTACCCTCGATGAGCAGTTCTTC
>TRBV7-2|-|TRBD1|TRBJ1-1
CASSFSGTGGNTEAFF
TGTGCCAGCAGCTTCTCCGGGACAGGGGGCAACACTGAAGCTTTCTTT
>TRBV11-2|-|-|TRBJ2-3
CASSFPQVREDTQYF
TGTGCCAGCAGCTTCCCGCAGGTTCGGGAAGATACGCAGTATTTT
>TRBV7-2|many|-|TRBJ2-1
CASSLSGLFGDEQFF
TGTGCCAGCAGCTTAAGCGGGCTTTTTGGGGATGAGCAGTTCTTC
>TRBV2|few|-|TRBJ2-1
CASSEEGVNNEQFF
TGTGCCAGCAGTGAAGAAGGGGTAAACAATGAGCAGTTCTTC
>TRBV18|many|TRBD1|TRBJ2-7
CASSPGTGAGEQYF
TGTGCCAGCTCACCAGGGACAGGGGCTGGGGAGCAGTACTTC
>TRBV5-1|many|TRBD1|TRBJ2-4
CASSFPGGQGNIQYF
TGCGCCAGCAGCTTCCCGGGGGGACAGGGGAACATTCAGTACTTC
>TRBV7-3|many|-|TRBJ2-1
CASSLALTSYNEQFF
TGTGCCAGCAGCTTAGCTCTTACCTCCTACAATGAGCAGTTCTTC
>TRBV9|-|TRBD1|TRBJ1-2
CASSVAGGGVYGYTF
TGTGCCAGCAGCGTAGCTGGAGGGGGCGTCTATGGCTACACCTTC
>TRBV20-1|few|TRBD2|TRBJ2-1
CSANSGGAREQFF
TGCAGTGCTAATAGCGGGGGGGCCCGGGAGCAGTTCTTC
>TRBV6-1|few|-|TRBJ1-2
CASSEGIQKGRGGYTF
TGTGCCAGCAGTGAGGGAATACAGAAGGGTCGGGGTGGCTACACCTTC
>TRBV12-3/TRBV12-4|-|-|TRBJ2-3
CAASSGVNTDTQYF
TGTGCCGCGTCGTCGGGAGTGAACACAGATACGCAGTATTTT
>TRBV5-1|many|-|TRBJ2-7
CASSSRDWSSYEQYF
TGCGCCAGCAGCTCCCGGGACTGGAGCTCCTACGAGCAGTACTTC
>TRBV12-3/TRBV12-4|-|-|TRBJ2-7
CAGSFPNYPYEQYF
TGTGCCGGCAGTTTTCCGAATTATCCCTACGAGCAGTACTTC
>TRBV5-1|-|-|TRBJ1-6
CASSLEWGANSPLHF
TGCGCCAGCAGCTTGGAATGGGGGGCGAATTCACCCCTCCACTTT
>TRBV7-9|few|-|TRBJ1-2
CASSLDLHGYTF
TGTGCCAGCAGCTTAGACTTGCATGGCTACACCTTC
>TRBV5-6|-|TRBD2|TRBJ2-3
CASSFSGGAVDTQYF
TGTGCCAGCAGCTTCAGCGGGGGGGCCGTGGATACGCAGTATTTT
>TRBV9|few|TRBD2|TRBJ2-5
CASSPVPGGETQYF
TGTGCCAGCAGCCCCGTCCCCGGGGGGGAGACCCAGTACTTC
>TRBV5-1|many|TRBD1|TRBJ2-6
CASSLEQGGYVANVLTF
TGCGCCAGCAGCTTGGAACAGGGGGGATATGTGGCCAACGTCCTGACTTTC
>TRBV10-2|-|-|TRBJ2-7
CASSDWGPYEQYF
TGCGCCAGCAGTGACTGGGGCCCCTACGAGCAGTACTTC
>TRBV29-1|-|TRBD2|TRBJ2-1
CSDRTSGRASYNEQFF
TGCAGCGATCGGACTAGCGGGAGAGCATCCTACAATGAGCAGTTCTTC
>TRBV7-8|-|-|TRBJ2-5
CASSFLSVQSQETQYF
TGTGCCAGCAGCTTTTTGTCCGTACAGTCCCAAGAGACCCAGTACTTC
>TRBV11-2|-|-|TRBJ2-5
CASSPWDTQETQYF
TGTGCCAGCAGCCCCTGGGACACTCAAGAGACCCAGTACTTC
>TRBV9|few|-|TRBJ2-3
CASSVGYGTSTDTQYF
TGTGCCAGCAGCGTAGGCTATGGAACTAGCACAGATACGCAGTATTTT
>TRBV12-3/TRBV12-4|few|-|TRBJ1-6
CASSPGSSPLHF
TGTGCCAGCAGCCCCGGATCCTCGCCCCTCCACTTT
>TRBV5-1|-|-|TRBJ1-1
CTSRTSGVLNTEAFF
TGCACCAGCAGGACCTCGGGAGTTCTGAACACTGAAGCTTTCTTT
>TRBV18|-|TRBD1|TRBJ2-1
CASSPDRGRSSYNEQFF
TGTGCCAGCTCACCCGACAGGGGCAGAAGCTCCTACAATGAGCAGTTCTTC
>TRBV12-3/TRBV12-4|-|-|TRBJ1-2
CASSYRDASYGYTF
TGTGCCAGCAGTTACCGGGACGCAAGCTATGGCTACACCTTC
>TRBV5-1|-|-|TRBJ1-2
CASSSTIYRTDPYGYTF
TGCGCCAGCAGTTCAACCATTTACAGGACAGATCCATATGGCTACACCTTC
>TRBV7-3|few|TRBD1|TRBJ1-2
CASSPGQGIGGYTF
TGTGCCAGCAGCCCCGGACAGGGGATCGGAGGCTACACCTTC
>TRBV7-2|-|-|TRBJ2-5
CASSSHSGPQRETQYF
TGTGCCAGCAGCTCGCATAGCGGACCCCAGCGGGAGACCCAGTACTTC
>TRBV7-2|-|TRBD1|TRBJ2-3
CASSPQGSVGDTQYF
TGTGCCAGCAGCCCACAGGGGTCTGTAGGAGATACGCAGTATTTT
>TRBV19|-|-|TRBJ2-5
CASSRPGARQETQYF
TGTGCCAGTAGTCGACCCGGGGCCCGGCAAGAGACCCAGTACTTC
>TRBV29-1|many|TRBD2|TRBJ2-7
CSVPGTSGTSYEQYF
TGCAGCGTTCCCGGGACTAGCGGGACCTCCTACGAGCAGTACTTC
>TRBV20-1|few|-|TRBJ1-1
CSARAGSMNTEAFF
TGCAGTGCTAGAGCTGGATCAATGAACACTGAAGCTTTCTTT
>TRBV20-1|few|TRBD2|TRBJ2-1
CSAVRHGAGVDNEQFF
TGCAGTGCTGTCCGTCACGGGGCGGGAGTAGACAATGAGCAGTTCTTC
>TRBV3-1|-|-|TRBJ2-3
CASSQDFSGGGTDTQYF
TGTGCCAGCAGCCAAGATTTTTCGGGGGGCGGCACAGATACGCAGTATTTT